Listed below are T cell receptor beta chains from one sample, sequenced in a study of blood T cell repertoires in COVID-19. The method was immunoSEQ multiplex PCR; TCRdb's version includes in-frame clones alone and lacks a portion of them. Of 75,000 to 80,000 clones listed, around nine tenths were seen once; the top ten hold roughly a sixth. Sequenced: peripheral blood. The receptors were gathered from a human donor in a cohort sampled during active COVID-19. Each CDR3 is given with its conserved first and last residue. A D gene is named only where the DNA matches it firmly. Rows give clone size only sometimes, using once, few, many, or a class for an expanded clone.

TRBV7-9	TRBD1	NA	TRBJ1-2	TGTGCCAGCAGCATCAGACAGGGTGGCGGCTACACCTTC	CASSIRQGGGYTF
TRBV18	NA	NA	TRBJ2-2	TGTGCCAGCTCACCGCAACCAGGGACCGGGGAGCTGTTTTTT	CASSPQPGTGELFF
TRBV11-1	NA	NA	TRBJ1-1	TGTGCCAGCAGCTTGGGCCGGGGCACTGAAGCTTTCTTT	CASSLGRGTEAFF
TRBV2	NA	NA	TRBJ1-5	TGTGCCAGCGCTGAGCAGGATTTTAGCAATCAGCCCCAGCATTTT	CASAEQDFSNQPQHF
TRBV5-6	TRBD1	NA	TRBJ2-2	TGTGCCAGCTCCGGGACAGTGACCGCGAACACCGGGGAGCTGTTTTTT	CASSGTVTANTGELFF
TRBV2	NA	few	TRBJ1-1	TGTGCCAGCAGTCAACAGGGTCCGGGGAACACTGAAGCTTTCTTT	CASSQQGPGNTEAFF
TRBV18	TRBD1	NA	TRBJ1-1	TGTGCCAGCTCACCCCAGGACAGGGGCCAGAGGGAAGCTTTCTTT	CASSPQDRGQREAFF
TRBV5-4	TRBD1	NA	TRBJ2-1	TGTGCCAGCAGCCTACAGGGGGCGGGTGAGCAGTTCTTC	CASSLQGAGEQFF
TRBV11-2	NA	NA	TRBJ2-1	TGTGCCAGCAGCCCCGGTGTCACGTGGGCATACAATGAGCAGTTCTTC	CASSPGVTWAYNEQFF
TRBV9	TRBD1	NA	TRBJ2-7	TGTGCCAGCAGCCTCGTGGGGACAGCTCTTAGCTACGAGCAGTACTTC	CASSLVGTALSYEQYF
TRBV19	NA	NA	TRBJ1-3	TGTGCCAGTAGTATTGGAGGAGCTGCTGGAAACACCATATATTTT	CASSIGGAAGNTIYF
TRBV2	NA	NA	TRBJ2-1	TGTGCCAGCAGACTCCAGGAGGGCGGTTACAATGAGCAGTTCTTC	CASRLQEGGYNEQFF
TRBV7-9	TRBD1	NA	TRBJ2-1	TGTGCCAGCAGGGGGACAGGATACAATGAGCAGTTCTTC	CASRGTGYNEQFF
TRBV6-5	TRBD1	once	TRBJ1-1	TGTGCCAGCAGTTACTCGGGCAGGGGGGTTGAAGCTTTCTTT	CASSYSGRGVEAFF
TRBV7-9	NA	NA	TRBJ2-5	TGTGCCAGCAGCTCCCATGTGGAGACCCAGTACTTC	CASSSHVETQYF
TRBV2	NA	NA	TRBJ2-5	TGTGCCAGCACCGTCGCGGGAACACAAGAGACCCAGTACTTC	CASTVAGTQETQYF
TRBV27	TRBD1	NA	TRBJ1-6	TGTGCCAGCAGTTTCGAGGGGGCGGTTTCACCCCTCCACTTT	CASSFEGAVSPLHF
TRBV3-1/TRBV3-2	NA	few	TRBJ1-4	TGTGCCAGCAGCCAAGGAGGAGGTCTGGGTGAAAAACTGTTTTTT	CASSQGGGLGEKLFF
TRBV18	NA	NA	TRBJ2-1	TGTGCCAGCTCACCACCGTCCGTTAATGAGCAGTTCTTC	CASSPPSVNEQFF
TRBV6-5	NA	NA	TRBJ2-7	TGTGCCAGCTTTAACGACTCCCCCGAGCAGTACTTC	CASFNDSPEQYF
TRBV6-5	NA	NA	TRBJ1-1	TGTGCCAGCAGTCCCCCTCTTCGCACTGAAGCTTTCTTT	CASSPPLRTEAFF
TRBV11-2	TRBD2	NA	TRBJ2-2	TGTGCCAGCAGCTTATTCAACAGACTAGCGGGAGGCTTGGAGCTGTTTTTT	CASSLFNRLAGGLELFF
TRBV7-2	NA	few	TRBJ1-1	TGTGCCAGCAGCTCAAGGACATTTATGAACACTGAAGCTTTCTTT	CASSSRTFMNTEAFF
TRBV29-1	TRBD1	NA	TRBJ1-1	TGCAGCGTTGAAGATGGACAGGGGGCCTGGGCTTTCTTT	CSVEDGQGAWAFF
TRBV11-2	TRBD1	NA	TRBJ2-3	TGTGCCAGCAGCTTTGGGACAGGGGGTTCAGATACGCAGTATTTT	CASSFGTGGSDTQYF
TRBV28	NA	NA	TRBJ2-5	TGTGCCAGCGCCGGGGGGCCGGAGACCCAGTACTTC	CASAGGPETQYF
TRBV7-9	NA	NA	TRBJ1-2	TGTGCCAGCAGCTTCCGACGGCTCCGGGGCTATGGCTACACCTTC	CASSFRRLRGYGYTF
TRBV2	TRBD2	NA	TRBJ2-7	TGTGCCAGCAATCTACTAGCGGGAGTCGAGCAGTACTTC	CASNLLAGVEQYF
TRBV4-1	TRBD1	NA	TRBJ1-2	TGCGCCAGCAGCCAAGATACGACAGGGGCGGTTGGCTATGGCTACACCTTC	CASSQDTTGAVGYGYTF
TRBV7-9	NA	NA	TRBJ1-4	TGTGCCAGCACCGCTACCGTAACTAATGAAAAACTGTTTTTT	CASTATVTNEKLFF
TRBV19	NA	NA	TRBJ1-2	TGTGCCAGTACACCTACAGGGATCTATGGCTACACCTTC	CASTPTGIYGYTF
TRBV7-3	NA	NA	TRBJ2-1	TGTGCCAGCAGCGACTTCGGAATGCAGTTCTTC	CASSDFGMQFF
TRBV2	NA	NA	TRBJ1-2	TGTGCCAGCAGTGAACGGTCAATTATTTACACCTTC	CASSERSIIYTF
TRBV7-8	TRBD1	NA	TRBJ2-7	TGTGCCAGCAGCTTAGCATCGCCTGGACAGGGGGTTTCCTACGAGCAGTACTTC	CASSLASPGQGVSYEQYF
TRBV3-1/TRBV3-2	TRBD2	few	TRBJ2-7	TGTGCCAGCAGGGGGACTAGCGGGGGAAAGTCCTACGAGCAGTACTTC	CASRGTSGGKSYEQYF
TRBV6-5	NA	NA	TRBJ1-4	TGTGCCAGCAGCCCGGCGGGGGGCGAGGAAAAACTGTTTTTT	CASSPAGGEEKLFF
TRBV5-6	TRBD1	NA	TRBJ1-5	TGTGCCAGCAGCTTATGGGACAGGGGCAATCAGCCCCAGCATTTT	CASSLWDRGNQPQHF
TRBV11-3	TRBD1	NA	TRBJ2-1	TGTGCCAGCAGCGGGGGCGGACAGGGGGCGGACAATGAGCAGTTCTTC	CASSGGGQGADNEQFF
TRBV19	NA	few	TRBJ2-7	TGTGCCAGTAGTATAGCCTTCTCGGACATCCGAACCTACGAGCAGTACTTC	CASSIAFSDIRTYEQYF
TRBV7-2	TRBD2	NA	TRBJ2-7	TGTGCCAGCAGCCCAGGTTCAGCGGGGGGGCTCAACGAGCAGTACTTC	CASSPGSAGGLNEQYF
TRBV7-4	NA	NA	TRBJ2-2	TGTGCCAGCAGCGGGAGGTGGAGGGGGCGAACGGTTCCCGGGGAGCTGTTTTTT	CASSGRWRGRTVPGELFF
TRBV5-5	NA	NA	TRBJ2-2	TGTGCCAGCAGCCCCGGGACTTCGAACACCGGGGAGCTGTTTTTT	CASSPGTSNTGELFF
TRBV7-9	NA	NA	TRBJ1-5	TGTGCCAGCAGTTTCAGTCCTAATCAGCCCCAGCATTTT	CASSFSPNQPQHF
TRBV28	TRBD2	NA	TRBJ2-1	TGTGCCAGCAGTTTACAACTAGCGGGAGGGTTATTGTTCTTC	CASSLQLAGGLLFF
TRBV28	TRBD2	NA	TRBJ2-1	TGTGCCAGCAGAACTAGCGGGGCGGGCTCCTACAATGAGCAGTTCTTC	CASRTSGAGSYNEQFF
TRBV18	TRBD1	NA	TRBJ2-6	TGTGCCAGCTCACTTTCAAGACAGGGGGCGACAGGGGCCAACGTCCTGACTTTC	CASSLSRQGATGANVLTF
TRBV7-2	TRBD2	NA	TRBJ2-1	TGTGCCAGCGGGAAGCGGGGGGGGAATGAGCAGTTCTTC	CASGKRGGNEQFF
TRBV28	NA	NA	TRBJ1-5	TGTGCCACCCTTGTTGGCAATCAGCCCCAGCATTTT	CATLVGNQPQHF
TRBV6-5	NA	NA	TRBJ2-2	TGTGCCAGCACTCAGGGGGGCACCGGGGAGCTGTTTTTT	CASTQGGTGELFF
TRBV7-9	NA	NA	TRBJ1-2	TGTGCCAGCAGCTCCACAGCCGACGGACAGTTATATGGCTACACCTTC	CASSSTADGQLYGYTF
TRBV5-1	NA	NA	TRBJ2-1	TGCGCCAGCAGCTTGGATGGTAGCGTATCCTACAATGAGCAGTTCTTC	CASSLDGSVSYNEQFF
TRBV21-1	NA	NA	TRBJ2-5	TGTGCCAGCAGTGCCGGGACAGGGGGCGAAGAGACCCAGTACTTC	CASSAGTGGEETQYF